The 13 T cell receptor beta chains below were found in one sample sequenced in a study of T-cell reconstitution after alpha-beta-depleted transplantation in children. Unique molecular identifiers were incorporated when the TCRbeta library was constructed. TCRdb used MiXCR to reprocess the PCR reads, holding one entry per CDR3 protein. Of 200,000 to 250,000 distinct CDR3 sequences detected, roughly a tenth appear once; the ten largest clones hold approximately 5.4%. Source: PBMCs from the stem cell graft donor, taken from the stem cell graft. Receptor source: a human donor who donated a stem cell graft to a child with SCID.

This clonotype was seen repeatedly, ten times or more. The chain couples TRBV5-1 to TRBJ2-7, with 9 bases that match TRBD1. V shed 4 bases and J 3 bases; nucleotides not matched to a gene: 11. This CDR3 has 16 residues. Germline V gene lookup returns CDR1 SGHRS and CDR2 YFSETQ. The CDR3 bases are TGCGCCAGCAGCCCGAGTCCGGGACAGGGACTCTACGAGCAGTACTTC. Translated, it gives CASSPSPGQGLYEQYF.

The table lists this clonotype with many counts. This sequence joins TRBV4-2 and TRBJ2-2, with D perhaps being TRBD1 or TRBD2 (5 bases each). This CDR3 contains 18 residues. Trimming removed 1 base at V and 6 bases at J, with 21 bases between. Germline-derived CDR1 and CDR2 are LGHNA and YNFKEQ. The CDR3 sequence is CASSQAAGRQLLSGELFF. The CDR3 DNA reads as TGTGCCAGCAGCCAAGCGGCAGGGAGACAGTTGCTATCCGGGGAGCTGTTTTTT.

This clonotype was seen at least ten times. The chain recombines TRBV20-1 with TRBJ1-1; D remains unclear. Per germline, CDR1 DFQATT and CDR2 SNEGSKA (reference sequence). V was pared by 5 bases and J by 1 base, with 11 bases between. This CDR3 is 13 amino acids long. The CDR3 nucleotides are TGCAGTGCTCAAATAGGCCCGAACACTGAAGCTTTCTTT. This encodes CSAQIGPNTEAFF.

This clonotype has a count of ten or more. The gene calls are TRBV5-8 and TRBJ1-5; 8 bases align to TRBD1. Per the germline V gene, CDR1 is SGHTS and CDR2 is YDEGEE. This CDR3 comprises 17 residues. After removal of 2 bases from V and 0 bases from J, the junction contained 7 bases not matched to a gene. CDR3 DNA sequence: TGTGCCAGCAGCTTCGGGACAGGAGTTTATAGCAATCAGCCCCAGCATTTT. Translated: CASSFGTGVYSNQPQHF.

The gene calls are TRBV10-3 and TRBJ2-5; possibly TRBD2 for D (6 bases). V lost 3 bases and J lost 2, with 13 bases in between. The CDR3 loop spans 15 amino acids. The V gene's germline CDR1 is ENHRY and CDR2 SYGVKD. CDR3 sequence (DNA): TGTGCCATCAGTGACCCGGGGGAAATTCAAGAGACCCAGTACTTC. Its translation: CAISDPGEIQETQYF.

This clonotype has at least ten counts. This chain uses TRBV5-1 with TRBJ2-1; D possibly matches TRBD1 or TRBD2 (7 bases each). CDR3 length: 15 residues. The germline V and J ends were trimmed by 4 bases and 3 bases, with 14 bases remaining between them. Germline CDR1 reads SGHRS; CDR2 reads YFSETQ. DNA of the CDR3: TGCGCCAGCAGCGCAAGCGGGGACAGCTACAATGAGCAGTTCTTC. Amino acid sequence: CASSASGDSYNEQFF.

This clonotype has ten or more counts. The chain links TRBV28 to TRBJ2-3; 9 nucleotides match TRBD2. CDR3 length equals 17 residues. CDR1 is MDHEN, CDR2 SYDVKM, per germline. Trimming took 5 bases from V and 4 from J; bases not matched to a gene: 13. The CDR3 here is CASSPGWRGGFPDTQYF. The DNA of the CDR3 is TGTGCCAGCAGTCCCGGTTGGCGGGGGGGTTTCCCAGATACGCAGTATTTT.

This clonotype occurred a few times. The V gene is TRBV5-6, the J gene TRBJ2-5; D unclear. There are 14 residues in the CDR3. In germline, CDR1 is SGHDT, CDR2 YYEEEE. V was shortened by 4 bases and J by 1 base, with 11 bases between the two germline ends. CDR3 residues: CASSEAGAQETQYF. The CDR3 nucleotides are TGTGCCAGCAGCGAGGCTGGCGCCCAAGAGACCCAGTACTTC.

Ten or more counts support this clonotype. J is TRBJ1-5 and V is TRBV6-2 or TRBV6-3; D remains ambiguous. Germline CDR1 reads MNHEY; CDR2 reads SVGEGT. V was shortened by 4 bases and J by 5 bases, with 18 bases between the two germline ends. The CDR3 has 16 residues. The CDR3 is CASSFPPDSGDQPQHF. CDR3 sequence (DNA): TGTGCCAGCAGTTTCCCCCCGGATAGCGGGGATCAGCCCCAGCATTTT.

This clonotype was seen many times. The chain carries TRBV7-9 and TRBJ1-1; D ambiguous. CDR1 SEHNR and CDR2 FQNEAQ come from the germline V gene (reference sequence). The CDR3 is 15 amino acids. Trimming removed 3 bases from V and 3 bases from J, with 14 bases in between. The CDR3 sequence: CASSFPGRSYTEAFF. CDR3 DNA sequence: TGTGCCAGCAGCTTCCCCGGGCGTTCCTACACTGAAGCTTTCTTT.

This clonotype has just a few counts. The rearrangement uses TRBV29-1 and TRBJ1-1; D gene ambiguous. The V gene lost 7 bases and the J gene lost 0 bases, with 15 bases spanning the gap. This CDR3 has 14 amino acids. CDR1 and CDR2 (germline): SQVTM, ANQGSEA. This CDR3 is CSAASGGVNTEAFF. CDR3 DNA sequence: TGCAGCGCCGCATCGGGTGGCGTGAACACTGAAGCTTTCTTT.

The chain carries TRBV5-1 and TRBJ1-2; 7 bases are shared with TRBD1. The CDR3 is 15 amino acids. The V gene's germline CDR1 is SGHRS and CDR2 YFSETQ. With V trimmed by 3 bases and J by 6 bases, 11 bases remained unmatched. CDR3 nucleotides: TGCGCCAGCAGCTGGAGCGTAGGGGGCGCGGATGGCTACACCTTC. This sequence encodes CASSWSVGGADGYTF. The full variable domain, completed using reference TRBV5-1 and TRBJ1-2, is KAGVTQTPRYLIKTRGQQVTLSCSPISGHRSVSWYQQTPGQGLQFLFEYFSETQRNKGNFPGRFSGRQFSNSRSEMNVSTLELGDSALYLCASSWSVGGADGYTFGSGTRLTVV.

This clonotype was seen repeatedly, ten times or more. CDR3 sequence (DNA): TGTGCCAGCAGTTTAGCGGCGACTCTGAACACTGAAGCTTTCTTT. This encodes CASSLAATLNTEAFF. The V call is TRBV12-3 or TRBV12-4, the J call TRBJ1-1; D ambiguous. V gave up 0 bases and J gave up 0 bases, with 8 bases separating them. The CDR3 is 15 residues long.